Below, one T cell receptor beta chain is given with its context. Its antigen is unknown. These data are taken from a study of T cells in localized non-small cell lung cancer. This CDR3 region has 14 residues. Trimming removed 1 base at V and 0 bases at J, with 4 bases between. Germline V gene sequence: CDR1 MNHNS, CDR2 SASEGT. Whole-study results and caveats: Uninvolved adjacent lung showed higher T cell clonality than tumor.

Profiling relied on immunoSEQ multiplex PCR, and the TCRdb table lists in-frame clones only, not all of them. The table lists fewer than 40,000 clones, approximately 85% of them singletons, with around 4% in the top ten. The source is a woman aged 40-70 years with stage III lung adenocarcinoma. The material was peripheral blood mononuclear cells, obtained before any cancer treatment. The chain links TRBV6-1 to TRBJ2-1; no reliable D call. In nucleotides, the CDR3 is TGTGCCAGCAGTGAAGGAAGCTCCTACAATGAGCAGTTCTTC. It specifies CASSEGSSYNEQFF.